This TCR beta chain comes out of a study of OX40 agonist ivuxolimab in advanced cancers. As for the study in general: Enrollees could have had prior anti-PD-1, anti-PD-L1 or anti-CTLA-4 therapy, which 40% to 45% had received.

V lost 8 bases to trimming and J lost 0 bases, with 7 bases between them. CDR3 length: 13 residues. Germline V gives CDR1 MGHDK, CDR2 SYGVNS. Points from the study as a whole: Among expanded peripheral T cells, antigen specificity went undetermined.

Comment on this clone: Its specificity is not known.

Using immunoSEQ multiplex PCR, the repertoire was profiled, and TCRdb retains in-frame clones only, with some absent. Found here are tens of thousands of clones, 70% to 90% of them singletons; the top ten hold approximately 40%. Samples of blood were obtained at baseline, on cycle 4 day 1, and on cycle 7 day 1. This receptor was identified in an adult with an advanced solid tumor such as melanoma, head and neck, liver or kidney cancer. This sequence joins TRBV25-1 and TRBJ2-2; the D is unclear. Specimen: CD4+ or CD8+ T cells sorted from blood, collected in a trial of the OX40 agonist ivuxolimab. The chain's CDR3 is CASVRPNTGELFF. The CDR3 DNA is TGTGCCAGCGTCCGGCCGAACACCGGGGAGCTGTTTTTT.